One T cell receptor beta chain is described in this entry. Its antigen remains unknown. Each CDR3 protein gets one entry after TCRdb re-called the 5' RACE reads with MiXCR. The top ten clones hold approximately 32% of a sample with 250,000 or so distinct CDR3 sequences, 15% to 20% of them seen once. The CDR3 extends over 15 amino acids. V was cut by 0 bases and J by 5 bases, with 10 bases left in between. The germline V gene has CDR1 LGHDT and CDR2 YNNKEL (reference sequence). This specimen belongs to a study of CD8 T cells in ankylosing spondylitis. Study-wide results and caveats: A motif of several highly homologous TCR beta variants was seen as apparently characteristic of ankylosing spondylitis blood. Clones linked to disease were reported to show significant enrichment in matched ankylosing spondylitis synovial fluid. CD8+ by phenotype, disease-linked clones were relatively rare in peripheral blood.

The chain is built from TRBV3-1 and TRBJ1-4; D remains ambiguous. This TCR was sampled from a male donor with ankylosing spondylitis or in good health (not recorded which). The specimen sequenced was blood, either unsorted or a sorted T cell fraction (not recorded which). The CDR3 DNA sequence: TGTGCCAGCAGCCAAGAACACAGACCGAATGAAAAACTGTTTTTT. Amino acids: CASSQEHRPNEKLFF.